This TCR beta chain is drawn from a study of blood T cell repertoires in COVID-19. About the research overall: Samples came from the United States, Italy and Spain, spanning acute and convalescent COVID-19. In each case, the material was cDNA or gDNA derived from T cells, B-cell-depleted T cells, or PBMCs.

The germline V gene has CDR1 SGDLS and CDR2 YYNGEE. CDR3 length: 15 amino acids. With 3 bases clipped from V and 3 bases from J, the junction kept 4 bases outside the gene matches. Libraries were prepared by immunoSEQ multiplex PCR; TCRdb keeps only in-frame clonotypes and omits some of them. The table records 250,000 to 300,000 clones, 88% of them present only once. Input material: peripheral blood. The receptor was derived from a woman between 25 and 40 years old with COVID-19, enrolled during active disease. The J gene is TRBJ2-1, the V gene TRBV9, with 9 bases lining up with TRBD1. The CDR3 here is CASSETGGNYNEQFF. CDR3 in DNA: TGTGCCAGCAGCGAGACAGGGGGAAACTACAATGAGCAGTTCTTC.